Below, 30 T cell receptor beta chains from the same sample are listed, as sequenced in a study of long-term antiretroviral therapy in people with HIV. Version v3.0 of the immunoSEQ assay was performed at survey level. Only in-frame clones appear in the TCRdb table, and some are missing; sequencing was by immunoSEQ multiplex PCR. The data hold tens of thousands of clones, with approximately 89% observed a single time. Material: unsorted PBMCs, obtained just under 2.7 years after starting antiretroviral therapy. These receptor sequences come from a woman between 45 and 60 years old with HIV.

The chain couples TRBV7-9 to TRBJ2-2; no reliable D call. This CDR3 has 15 residues. The germline V gene has CDR1 SEHNR and CDR2 FQNEAQ (reference sequence). Between the trimmed V and J ends, which lost 1 base and 3 bases, there was a span of 9 bases. CDR3 loop: CASSLGATYTGELFF. CDR3 bases: TGTGCCAGCAGCTTAGGGGCGACATACACCGGGGAGCTGTTTTTT. Complete variable domain (other parts from reference TRBV7-9 and TRBJ2-2): DTGVSQNPRHKITKRGQNVTFRCDPISEHNRLYWYRQTLGQGPEFLTYFQNEAQLEKSRLLSDRFSAERPKGSFSTLEIQRTEQGDSAMYLCASSLGATYTGELFFGEGSRLTVL.

This clone showed up just once. The rearrangement links TRBV4-3 to TRBJ2-2, with 11 bases identical to TRBD1. The ends lost 0 bases at V and 5 bases at J; junction bases unmatched: 5. The CDR3 length is 17 residues. The germline gives CDR1 LGHNA, CDR2 YSLEER. For the CDR3, the DNA is TGCGCCAGCAGCCAAGATCTCGGGACAGGGGGAACCGGGGAGCTGTTTTTT. It codes for CASSQDLGTGGTGELFF.

The chain carries TRBV5-6 and TRBJ2-3; no reliable D call. Germline assignment: CDR1 SGHDT and CDR2 YYEEEE. Trimming took off 0 bases at V and 1 base at J, with 6 bases between the two ends. This CDR3 region has 14 residues. CDR3 in amino acids: CASSLDIGTDTQYF. The CDR3 DNA follows: TGTGCCAGCAGCTTGGACATCGGCACAGATACGCAGTATTTT.

The chain couples TRBV7-7 to TRBJ2-1, with D possibly matching TRBD2 (6 bases). The CDR3 covers 11 residues. Germline CDR1 reads SSHAT; CDR2 reads FNYEAQ (reference sequence). CDR3 residues: CASGSRGEQFF. The DNA of the CDR3 is TGTGCTAGCGGATCCCGGGGTGAGCAGTTCTTC.

This clone was counted only a few times. The rearrangement links TRBV28 to TRBJ1-2, with D maybe TRBD1 (5 bases). V dropped 3 bases and J dropped 0 bases, with 14 bases sitting between them. The germline CDR1 and CDR2 sequences are MDHEN and SYDVKM. The CDR3 contains 16 residues. Here the CDR3 DNA reads TGTGCCAGCAGTTTGTACAGGCAGCAGTCTAACTATGGCTACACCTTC. Protein sequence: CASSLYRQQSNYGYTF.

V and J are TRBV9 and TRBJ2-5; 10 bases fit TRBD1. Germline loops: CDR1 SGDLS, CDR2 YYNGEE. The ends lost 3 bases at V and 5 bases at J; junction bases unmatched: 10. This CDR3 has 16 amino acids. For the CDR3, the DNA is TGTGCCAGCAGCGGCCCCGGGACAGGGGATCGGGAGACCCAGTACTTC. Protein product: CASSGPGTGDRETQYF.

This clone has a single count. The V and J genes are TRBV10-3 and TRBJ2-7; D might be TRBD1 (6 bases). The CDR3 is 16 amino acids. Germline values: CDR1 ENHRY, CDR2 SYGVKD. Trimming removed 4 bases from V and 6 bases from J, with 22 bases in between. The CDR3 coding sequence is TGTGCCATCAGTGGGACGAGGGACAAAATAGGCCCCGAGCAGTACTTC. It encodes CAISGTRDKIGPEQYF.

This rearrangement joins TRBV27 to TRBJ2-3; TRBD1 or TRBD2 may be the D gene (6 bases each). Per germline, CDR1 MNHEY and CDR2 SMNVEV (reference sequence). Trimming pared 6 bases from V and 6 bases from J, leaving 19 bases between. The CDR3 consists of 15 residues. CDR3 residues: CASRERRGLFDTQYF. The CDR3 DNA reads TGTGCCAGCAGGGAGAGGAGGGGGTTGTTCGATACGCAGTATTTT.

This rearrangement joins TRBV6-6 to TRBJ2-6; 9 bases align to TRBD1. Germline lookup yields CDR1 MNHNY and CDR2 SVGAGI (reference sequence). The CDR3 spans 16 residues. V was clipped by 6 bases and J by 4 bases; unmatched bases: 7. CDR3 DNA: TGTGCCAGCAGCCCGGACAGGGGTACCGGGGCCAACGTCCTGACTTTC. Its protein product is CASSPDRGTGANVLTF.

The CDR3 DNA follows: TGCAGCGGCGACAGGGGTGACTATGGCTACACCTTC. This codes for CSGDRGDYGYTF. The chain combines TRBV29-1 with TRBJ1-2; TRBD1 matches at 8 bases. Germline CDR1 and CDR2: SQVTM and ANQGSEA. The V gene end was trimmed by 7 bases and the J gene end by 3 bases; junction bases not matched to a gene: 4. The CDR3 spans 12 residues.

The chain has TRBV29-1 and TRBJ2-5; perhaps TRBD1 as D (5 bases). The germline V gene has CDR1 SQVTM and CDR2 ANQGSEA. This CDR3 is 14 amino acids long. Deletions cut 4 bases from V and 1 base from J, with 13 bases between. Here the CDR3 reads CSVVTALSQETQYF. The CDR3 nucleotides are TGCAGCGTTGTGACAGCCCTAAGCCAAGAGACCCAGTACTTC.

The chain links TRBV4-1 to TRBJ2-7; D may be TRBD2 (6 bases). Trimming removed 5 bases at V and 3 bases at J, with 14 bases between. There are 14 residues in the CDR3. Germline V gives CDR1 MGHRA, CDR2 YSYEKL. This CDR3 is CASSTVSGLYEQYF. CDR3 nucleotides: TGCGCCAGCAGCACGGTTAGCGGACTCTACGAGCAGTACTTC.

This chain connects TRBV7-2 to TRBJ2-3; D remains unclear. The CDR3 contains 12 residues. Deletions cut 4 bases from V and 2 bases from J, with 4 bases between. Germline loops: CDR1 SGHTA, CDR2 FQGNSA. The CDR3 bases are TGTGCCAGCAGCTATTACACAGATACGCAGTATTTT. It codes for CASSYYTDTQYF. Together with reference TRBV7-2 and TRBJ2-3, the CDR3 gives the full variable domain: GAGVSQSPSNKVTEKGKDVELRCDPISGHTALYWYRQSLGQGLEFLIYFQGNSAPDKSGLPSDRFSAERTGGSVSTLTIQRTQQEDSAVYLCASSYYTDTQYFGPGTRLTVL.

The chain links TRBV27 to TRBJ2-1, with 9 bases identical to TRBD2. Germline assignment: CDR1 MNHEY and CDR2 SMNVEV (reference sequence). CDR3 length equals 14 residues. Trimming cost V 3 bases and J 7 bases; bases outside gene matches: 4. The CDR3 loop reads CASSFSGRGNEQFF. The CDR3 DNA is TGTGCCAGCAGTTTTAGCGGGAGAGGGAATGAGCAGTTCTTC.

The CDR3 loop reads CASSLDDYEQYF. In DNA form, the CDR3 reads TGTGCCAGCAGCTTAGATGACTACGAGCAGTACTTC. J is TRBJ2-7 and V is TRBV7-2; D remains unclear. Per germline, CDR1 SGHTA and CDR2 FQGNSA. This CDR3 is built from 12 residues. V lost 1 base and J 3 bases, leaving 4 bases between the germline ends.

The V call is TRBV29-1, the J call TRBJ2-3; D unclear. This CDR3 has 11 amino acids. The germline V gene encodes CDR1 SQVTM and CDR2 ANQGSEA. The V end was cut by 6 bases, the J end by 0 bases, with 4 bases between. Here the CDR3 reads CSVTSTDTQYF. The CDR3 DNA reads as TGCAGCGTAACTAGCACAGATACGCAGTATTTT.

V is TRBV5-1 and J is TRBJ2-7; 10 nucleotides align to TRBD1. Per germline, CDR1 SGHRS and CDR2 YFSETQ. The CDR3 has 15 amino acids. After removal of 3 bases from V and 3 bases from J, the junction contained 6 bases not matched to a gene. The CDR3 DNA reads as TGCGCCAGCAGCTCGGCAGGACAGGGGGTCTACGAGCAGTACTTC. Its translation: CASSSAGQGVYEQYF.

This chain's CDR3 is CATQVPTGTSGTGRSYEQYF. The CDR3, as DNA: TGTGCCACTCAGGTCCCGACAGGGACTAGCGGCACCGGTCGCTCCTACGAGCAGTACTTC. The genes are TRBV28 and TRBJ2-7; TRBD2 matches at 11 bases. The CDR3 loop spans 20 amino acids. Per germline, CDR1 MDHEN and CDR2 SYDVKM. With V trimmed by 10 bases and J by 0 bases, 23 bases remained unmatched.

In this sample, this clone turned up a few times. This rearrangement joins TRBV4-1 to TRBJ2-7; TRBD2 matches 10 bases. The V gene end was trimmed by 4 bases and the J gene end by 2 bases; junction bases not matched to a gene: 5. The germline CDR1 and CDR2 sequences are MGHRA and YSYEKL. The CDR3 length is 15 residues. The CDR3 DNA reads as TGCGCCAGCAGCCCAACTAGCGGGGTAGCCTACGAGCAGTACTTC. It yields the protein CASSPTSGVAYEQYF.

J is TRBJ2-7 and V is TRBV11-2; a possible D gene is TRBD1 (5 bases). CDR1 and CDR2 from the germline V gene are SGHAT and FQNNGV. The CDR3 length is 14 residues. Trimming cost V 4 bases and J 0 bases, with 10 bases left between them. The CDR3 bases are TGTGCCAGCAGCTCCCACAGGTACTCCTACGAGCAGTACTTC. Translating it yields CASSSHRYSYEQYF.

This clone was counted between two and nine times. The chain couples TRBV10-3 to TRBJ2-7; possible D gene TRBD1, 6 bases. The germline V gene has CDR1 ENHRY and CDR2 SYGVKD. This CDR3 is 12 amino acids long. The V end was cut by 2 bases, the J end by 5 bases, with 7 bases between. The CDR3 region is CAISEAGDEQYF. The CDR3 coding sequence is TGTGCCATCAGTGAGGCAGGGGACGAGCAGTACTTC.

The chain links TRBV28 to TRBJ2-5, with TRBD2 matching over 8 bases. Trimming at V came to 3 bases and at J to 5 bases, leaving 8 bases not matched to a gene. The germline CDR1 and CDR2 sequences are MDHEN and SYDVKM. The CDR3 is made up of 15 amino acids. The CDR3 protein is CASSLPGTRWETQYF. For the CDR3, the DNA is TGTGCCAGCAGTTTGCCCGGGACTAGATGGGAGACCCAGTACTTC. The whole variable domain, remainder taken from reference TRBV28 and TRBJ2-5, is DVKVTQSSRYLVKRTGEKVFLECVQDMDHENMFWYRQDPGLGLRLIYFSYDVKMKEKGDIPEGYSVSREKKERFSLILESASTNQTSMYLCASSLPGTRWETQYFGPGTRLLVL.

The V call is TRBV7-9, the J call TRBJ2-7; 11 bases align to TRBD2. CDR3 length equals 16 residues. Germline CDR1 reads SEHNR; CDR2 reads FQNEAQ (reference sequence). V was pared by 6 bases and J by 2 bases, with 9 bases of the junction left unmatched. In DNA, the CDR3 is TGTGCCAGCAGTCCTGTAGCGGGAGGGCCTGCCTACGAGCAGTACTTC. Translation gives CASSPVAGGPAYEQYF.

The rearrangement joins TRBV19 to TRBJ2-7; tentative D call: TRBD1 (5 bases). Germline values: CDR1 LNHDA, CDR2 SQIVND (reference sequence). The length of the CDR3 is 13 residues. Trimming removed 5 bases at V and 1 base at J, with 9 bases between. The CDR3 loop reads CASSQQGSYEQYF. The CDR3 DNA follows: TGTGCCAGTAGTCAGCAGGGTTCCTACGAGCAGTACTTC.

The V gene is TRBV7-9, the J gene TRBJ1-1; weak D call: TRBD1 (5 bases). The CDR3 loop spans 12 amino acids. Trimming took 5 bases from V and 7 from J, leaving 11 bases between them. Germline assignment: CDR1 SEHNR and CDR2 FQNEAQ (reference sequence). The CDR3 nucleotides are TGTGCCAGCAGCGAAGACAGCATTGAAGCTTTCTTT. Translated: CASSEDSIEAFF.

J is TRBJ2-7 and V is TRBV10-2; D perhaps matches TRBD1 (5 bases). V gave up 2 bases and J gave up 1 base, with 12 bases separating them. The CDR3 length is 15 residues. In germline, CDR1 is WSHSY, CDR2 SAAADI. The CDR3 protein is CASSEQQTGSYEQYF. The CDR3, as DNA: TGCGCCAGCAGTGAGCAGCAAACAGGATCCTACGAGCAGTACTTC.

V and J are TRBV11-2 and TRBJ2-7, with TRBD1 identical over 8 bases. The CDR3 is made up of 16 amino acids. The germline gives CDR1 SGHAT, CDR2 FQNNGV. With V trimmed by 4 bases and J by 1 base, 9 bases remained unmatched. The CDR3 DNA reads TGTGCCAGCAGCTCAAAGGACAGGGATCGGTCCTACGAGCAGTACTTC. Translated, it gives CASSSKDRDRSYEQYF.

The chain combines TRBV19 with TRBJ2-2; D unresolved. From germline, CDR1 is LNHDA and CDR2 SQIVND (reference sequence). This CDR3 comprises 19 residues. The V and J ends lost 2 bases and 3 bases respectively, with 22 bases between them. The CDR3, as DNA: TGTGCCAGTAGTATATCGGGCCCCACAGAGACCCCCCACACCGGGGAGCTGTTTTTT. This translates into CASSISGPTETPHTGELFF.

This clone was seen a single time. The chain is built from TRBV11-2 and TRBJ2-7; TRBD1 matches 9 bases. The CDR3 consists of 14 residues. The ends lost 1 base at V and 2 bases at J; junction bases unmatched: 0. Germline CDR1 SGHAT, CDR2 FQNNGV. CDR3 region: CASSLGTGAYEQYF. The DNA for the CDR3 is TGTGCCAGCAGCTTAGGGACAGGGGCCTACGAGCAGTACTTC.

The chain links TRBV19 to TRBJ1-5; D is unclear. The CDR3 runs 13 residues. Germline CDR1 and CDR2: LNHDA and SQIVND (reference sequence). Trimming shortened V by 5 bases and J by 3 bases, and 8 bases separated the two germline ends. CDR3 nucleotide sequence: TGTGCCAGTAGTCTTACACCCAATCAGCCCCAGCATTTT. Its translation is CASSLTPNQPQHF.